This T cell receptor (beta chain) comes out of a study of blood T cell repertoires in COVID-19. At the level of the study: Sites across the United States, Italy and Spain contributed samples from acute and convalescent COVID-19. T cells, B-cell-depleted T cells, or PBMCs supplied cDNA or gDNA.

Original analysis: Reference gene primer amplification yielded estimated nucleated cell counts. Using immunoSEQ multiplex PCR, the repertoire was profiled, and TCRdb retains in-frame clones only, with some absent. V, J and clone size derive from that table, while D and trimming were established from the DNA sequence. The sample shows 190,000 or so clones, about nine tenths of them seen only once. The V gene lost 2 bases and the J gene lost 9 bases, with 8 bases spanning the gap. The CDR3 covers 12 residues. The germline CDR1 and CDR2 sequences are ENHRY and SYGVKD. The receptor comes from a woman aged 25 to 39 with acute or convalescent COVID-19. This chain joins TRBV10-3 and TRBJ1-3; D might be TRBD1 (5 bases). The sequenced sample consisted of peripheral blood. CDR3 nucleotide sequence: TGTGCCATCAGTGAGGGGGCTTTCACCATATATTTT. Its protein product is CAISEGAFTIYF.